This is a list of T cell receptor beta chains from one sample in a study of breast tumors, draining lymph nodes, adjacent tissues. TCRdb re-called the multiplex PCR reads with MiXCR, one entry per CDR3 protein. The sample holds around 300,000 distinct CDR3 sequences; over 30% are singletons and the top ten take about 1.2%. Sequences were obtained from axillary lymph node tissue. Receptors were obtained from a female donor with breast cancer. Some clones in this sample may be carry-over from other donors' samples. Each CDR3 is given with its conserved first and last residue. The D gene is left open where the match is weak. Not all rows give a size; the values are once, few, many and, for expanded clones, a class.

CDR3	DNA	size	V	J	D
CASSLTTYEQYF	TGTGCCAGCAGCCTCACGACGTACGAGCAGTACTTC	many	TRBV7-8	TRBJ2-7	-
CASSVPTLGTYEQYF	TGTGCCAGCAGCGTACCAACACTAGGGACCTACGAGCAGTACTTC	-	TRBV7-3	TRBJ2-7	-
CASSLEVAVSYEQYF	TGCGCCAGCAGCTTGGAGGTTGCGGTCTCCTACGAGCAGTACTTC	many	TRBV5-1	TRBJ2-7	-
CASSPLIGVGGELFF	TGTGCCAGCAGCCCATTAATAGGAGTAGGCGGGGAGCTGTTTTTT	many	TRBV5-5	TRBJ2-2	-
CASSYSPEGGKVYNEQFF	TGTGCCAGCAGTTACTCCCCCGAGGGAGGTAAAGTCTACAATGAGCAGTTCTTC	-	TRBV6-2/TRBV6-3	TRBJ2-1	-
CATSDPTGTVATNEKLFF	TGTGCCACCAGTGATCCTACAGGGACAGTTGCAACTAATGAAAAACTGTTTTTT	-	TRBV24-1	TRBJ1-4	TRBD1
CASSQVRGVRREGQDTGELFF	TGTGCCAGCAGCCAAGTAAGGGGGGTACGTAGGGAGGGCCAGGACACCGGGGAGCTGTTTTTT	-	TRBV14	TRBJ2-2	-
CASSEFTLGTGELFF	TGCGCCAGCAGTGAGTTTACGCTGGGCACCGGGGAGCTGTTTTTT	-	TRBV10-1	TRBJ2-2	-
CASSSSGASYEQYF	TGTGCCAGCAGCTCAAGCGGAGCCTCCTACGAGCAGTACTTC	few	TRBV6-5	TRBJ2-7	-
CATSDLPGQGIDNEQFF	TGTGCCACCAGTGATCTCCCGGGACAGGGGATCGACAATGAGCAGTTCTTC	many	TRBV24-1	TRBJ2-1	TRBD1
CASSRKQGAGNQPQHF	TGTGCCAGTAGTAGAAAACAGGGTGCGGGCAATCAGCCCCAGCATTTT	many	TRBV19	TRBJ1-5	-
CASKGGGSNTGELFF	TGTGCCAGCAAGGGGGGAGGAAGCAACACCGGGGAGCTGTTTTTT	-	TRBV2	TRBJ2-2	-
CASSEATGPSNQPQHF	TGTGCCAGCAGTGAAGCAACAGGGCCTAGCAATCAGCCCCAGCATTTT	many	TRBV6-1	TRBJ1-5	-
CASSQVTGVSPLHF	TGTGCCAGCAGCCAAGTTACAGGGGTTTCACCCCTCCACTTT	many	TRBV3-1	TRBJ1-6	TRBD1
CASSVQGARTGELFF	TGCGCCAGCAGTGTGCAGGGGGCGCGCACCGGGGAGCTGTTTTTT	many	TRBV10-2	TRBJ2-2	TRBD1
CATGTSGSRADTQYF	TGTGCCACCGGGACTAGCGGGAGTAGGGCAGATACGCAGTATTTT	many	TRBV10-3	TRBJ2-3	TRBD2
CASKKGYEQYF	TGTGCCAGCAAAAAGGGGTACGAGCAGTACTTC	many	TRBV12-3/TRBV12-4	TRBJ2-7	-
CASSRVAGGLFF	TGTGCTAGCAGCCGGGTCGCGGGGGGGCTGTTTTTT	few	TRBV7-3	TRBJ2-2	TRBD2
CASSIYGGPGANVLTF	TGTGCCAGTAGTATTTATGGGGGGCCTGGGGCCAACGTCCTGACTTTC	many	TRBV19	TRBJ2-6	-
CASSVYGRRNTDTQYF	TGTGCCAGCAGCGTTTATGGGCGGAGGAACACAGATACGCAGTATTTT	many	TRBV9	TRBJ2-3	-
CASSVEPGF	TGTGCCAGCAGCGTAGAACCTGGGTTT	-	TRBV7-8	TRBJ2-3	-
CASSPGQNDEKLFF	TGTGCCAGCAGTCCGGGACAGAACGACGAAAAACTGTTTTTT	-	TRBV12-3/TRBV12-4	TRBJ1-4	TRBD1
CSARGGDKTPYEQYF	TGCAGTGCTAGAGGGGGTGATAAAACCCCCTACGAGCAGTACTTC	many	TRBV20-1	TRBJ2-7	-
CASSQDVDNEQFF	TGTGCCAGCAGCCAAGACGTAGACAATGAGCAGTTCTTC	many	TRBV4-2	TRBJ2-1	-
CASSRGGDTIYF	TGCGCCAGCAGCAGGGGAGGAGACACCATATATTTT	-	TRBV10-1	TRBJ1-3	-
CASSPSGNADTQYF	TGTGCCAGCTCACCATCGGGCAACGCAGATACGCAGTATTTT	-	TRBV18	TRBJ2-3	-
CASSLQERNYGYTF	TGTGCCAGCAGCTTACAGGAGAGGAACTATGGCTACACCTTC	-	TRBV5-8	TRBJ1-2	-
CSASATSGRATDTQYF	TGCAGTGCTAGTGCGACTAGCGGGAGGGCCACAGATACGCAGTATTTT	-	TRBV20-1	TRBJ2-3	TRBD2
CATSGGWQKRNNEQFF	TGTGCCACCAGCGGCGGTTGGCAGAAAAGAAACAATGAGCAGTTCTTC	many	TRBV24-1	TRBJ2-1	-
CASSLLVVNEQFF	TGTGCCAGCAGCTTACTAGTGGTTAATGAGCAGTTCTTC	many	TRBV11-3	TRBJ2-1	-
CSARGLASGSTDTQYF	TGCAGTGCTAGAGGCCTGGCTAGCGGGAGCACAGATACGCAGTATTTT	many	TRBV20-1	TRBJ2-3	TRBD2
CASSEVVMNTEAFF	TGTGCCAGCAGTGAGGTTGTCATGAACACTGAAGCTTTCTTT	-	TRBV2	TRBJ1-1	-
CASSFRDRGGGETQYF	TGCGCCAGCAGCTTCCGGGACAGGGGAGGAGGAGAGACCCAGTACTTC	once	TRBV5-1	TRBJ2-5	TRBD1
CASSEGTGAGNQPQHF	TGTGCCAGCAGTGAGGGGACAGGGGCGGGCAATCAGCCCCAGCATTTT	many	TRBV2	TRBJ1-5	TRBD1
CASSGGTSGPNSYEQYF	TGTGCCAGCAGCGGGGGGACTAGCGGGCCAAACTCCTACGAGCAGTACTTC	-	TRBV7-2	TRBJ2-7	TRBD2
CASSRTGENTGELFF	TGTGCCAGCAGCAGGACAGGGGAGAACACCGGGGAGCTGTTTTTT	-	TRBV5-4	TRBJ2-2	TRBD1
CASRGAMTGYNEQFF	TGCGCCAGCAGAGGGGCCATGACTGGATACAATGAGCAGTTCTTC	many	TRBV10-2	TRBJ2-1	-
CASAVAGGNQPQHF	TGTGCCAGTGCCGTGGCTGGGGGCAATCAGCCCCAGCATTTT	-	TRBV6-2/TRBV6-3	TRBJ1-5	-
CSASVPSGGSYNEQFF	TGCAGTGCTAGCGTCCCTAGCGGGGGCTCCTACAATGAGCAGTTCTTC	many	TRBV20-1	TRBJ2-1	TRBD2
CVTSTGTTYEQYF	TGTGTCACCAGTACCGGGACTACCTACGAGCAGTACTTC	-	TRBV24-1	TRBJ2-7	TRBD2
CASSPRTGGFEQYF	TGTGCCAGCAGCCCCCGGACAGGGGGTTTCGAGCAGTACTTC	many	TRBV11-1	TRBJ2-7	TRBD1
CASSFWTSSGANVLTF	TGTGCCAGCAGCTTTTGGACTAGCTCTGGGGCCAACGTCCTGACTTTC	many	TRBV7-2	TRBJ2-6	TRBD2
CASSVAGGSDYEQYF	TGTGCCAGCAGCGTAGCGGGAGGGTCTGACTACGAGCAGTACTTC	many	TRBV7-2	TRBJ2-7	TRBD2
CSVESGDEQYF	TGCAGCGTTGAATCGGGCGACGAGCAGTACTTC	many	TRBV29-1	TRBJ2-7	-
CASRGDSPYF	TGTGCCAGCAGGGGGGACAGCCCCTACTTC	many	TRBV2	TRBJ2-1	TRBD1
CATSVGSGSTDTQYF	TGTGCCACCAGTGTAGGATCGGGAAGCACAGATACGCAGTATTTT	-	TRBV24-1	TRBJ2-3	-
CASSLSIDTGELFF	TGTGCCAGTAGTCTCTCTATCGACACCGGGGAGCTGTTTTTT	many	TRBV19	TRBJ2-2	-
CASSPPLEAQYF	TGTGCCAGCAGCCCCCCCCTTGAGGCCCAGTACTTC	few	TRBV28	TRBJ2-5	-